Shown below are 8 T cell receptor beta chains from a single sample sequenced in a study of blood T cells in healthy people across ages (dated by TCRdb to the mid-2010s). Receptor amplification or capture employed 5' RACE. Data came from an Illumina HiSeq 2500. A second roughly 6 to 12 cycle PCR used a sample-barcoded 5' primer and a J-beta primer mix. TCRdb reanalyzed the raw reads on its own, using fastp at Q25 for trimming and MiXCR for clone calling, and kept in-frame beta chains. Rows merge per CDR3 protein into single entries with the most common DNA and genes. The sample table shows hundreds of thousands of distinct CDR3 sequences, and nearly 60% are seen once. The top ten constitute approximately 21% of the sample. The source material was blood. The receptor source for this set is a man under 40 in good health.

The chain uses TRBV2 and TRBJ1-2; maybe TRBD1 (5 bases). CDR3 length equals 14 residues. The germline V gene encodes CDR1 SNHLY and CDR2 FYNNEI. Trimming removed 8 bases at V and 2 bases at J, with 15 bases between. This CDR3 is CASFYGGENYGYTF. The CDR3 region has the DNA TGTGCCAGCTTTTACGGGGGAGAGAACTATGGCTACACCTTC.

The chain recombines TRBV7-8 with TRBJ1-1; TRBD1 might be the D (6 bases). This CDR3 spans 14 amino acids. V dropped 6 bases and J dropped 4 bases, with 15 bases sitting between them. Per germline, CDR1 SGHVS and CDR2 FQNEAQ. CDR3 region: CASRSRTGTTEAFF. Here the CDR3 DNA reads TGTGCCAGCAGATCAAGAACAGGGACCACTGAAGCTTTCTTT. The entire variable domain, with the rest obtained from reference TRBV7-8 and TRBJ1-1, is as follows: GAGVSQSPRYKVAKRGQDVALRCDPISGHVSLFWYQQALGQGPEFLTYFQNEAQLDKSGLPSDRFFAERPEGSVSTLKIQRTQQEDSAVYLCASRSRTGTTEAFFGQGTRLTVV.

This clonotype was recorded once. V and J are TRBV25-1 and TRBJ1-3; possibly TRBD1 for D (6 bases). V dropped 7 bases and J dropped 4 bases, with 11 bases sitting between them. From germline, CDR1 is MGHDK and CDR2 SYGVNS. This CDR3 is 13 amino acids long. DNA of the CDR3: TGTGCCAGCAAAAACAGGGTCGGAAACACCATATATTTT. Translation: CASKNRVGNTIYF.

The V and J genes are TRBV7-3 and TRBJ2-5; D call uncertain. Near its end, the DNA agrees better with TRBJ2-7, so the J call may be wrong. The germline V gene encodes CDR1 SGHTA and CDR2 FQGTGA. The CDR3 is 17 residues long. The DNA of the CDR3 is TGTGCCAGCAGCCCTAAACCGGGTTTTGCCCTTAAGGACGAGCAGTACTTC. Translated: CASSPKPGFALKDEQYF.

This chain joins TRBV13 and TRBJ2-5, with D perhaps TRBD1 or TRBD2 (5 bases each). CDR1 is PRHDT, CDR2 FYEKMQ, per germline (reference sequence). V shed 4 bases and J shed 4 bases, with 19 bases lying between them. The CDR3 contains 16 residues. The CDR3 loop is CASSSEGESGGETQYF. The CDR3 nucleotides read TGTGCCAGCAGCTCCGAGGGCGAGTCTGGGGGAGAGACCCAGTACTTC.

This clonotype showed up just once. V usage is TRBV29-1 and J usage is TRBJ2-4; D is undetermined. The end of the DNA is better explained by TRBJ2-5, so the J call may be wrong. Germline-derived CDR1 and CDR2 are SQVTM and ANQGSEA. CDR3 length: 12 amino acids. CDR3 sequence reads: CSVVYGQETQYF. CDR3 coding DNA: TGCAGCGTTGTCTACGGACAAGAGACCCAGTACTTC.

The chain couples TRBV12-3 or TRBV12-4 to TRBJ2-5, with 14 bases fitting TRBD2. The J segment lost 4 bases and the V segment lost 6 bases, leaving 10 bases of the junction unmatched. This CDR3 has 17 residues. This CDR3 reads CASSPRLAGGPGETQYF. CDR3 sequence (DNA): TGTGCCAGCAGCCCCCGACTAGCGGGAGGGCCGGGAGAGACCCAGTACTTC.

The count of this clonotype is one. The CDR3 DNA reads TGCAGAAGGGGAGATGAGAACACTGAAGCTTTCTTT. As protein: CRRGDENTEAFF. The chain joins TRBV20-1 to TRBJ1-1, with D possibly being TRBD1 (5 bases). The CDR3 is made up of 12 amino acids. The V gene's germline CDR1 is DFQATT and CDR2 SNEGSKA (reference sequence).